These T cell receptor beta chains were read from a single sample in a study of blood T cell repertoires in COVID-19. Sequencing was performed with immunoSEQ multiplex PCR; in TCRdb, only in-frame clones are kept and a portion is missing. Here the sample spans about 130,000 clones, roughly 88% being singletons. Specimen: peripheral blood. Receptors were obtained from an elderly woman with acute or convalescent COVID-19. CDR3s include the opening cysteine and the closing phenylalanine or tryptophan. Fields, in order: CDR3 protein, V gene.

cdr3_aa: CASSKTSGRDTQYF; v_call: TRBV18
cdr3_aa: CASSLSGGGQPQHF; v_call: TRBV5-1
cdr3_aa: CASSPSGGNTDTQYF; v_call: TRBV18
cdr3_aa: CASKPSPGVYEQYF; v_call: TRBV6-5
cdr3_aa: CASSLGAGGTGELFF; v_call: TRBV7-9
cdr3_aa: CASSLIATDTQYF; v_call: TRBV7-9
cdr3_aa: CASSELAGGVVQYF; v_call: TRBV2
cdr3_aa: CASSVLAGSSYEQYF; v_call: TRBV7-2
cdr3_aa: CASSQASAGTVLF; v_call: TRBV4-1
cdr3_aa: CASSLPSAYEQYF; v_call: TRBV7-8
cdr3_aa: CASRSGANEKLFF; v_call: TRBV28
cdr3_aa: CASSPATGGRETQYF; v_call: TRBV18
cdr3_aa: CASSLQGAQPQHF; v_call: TRBV3-1/TRBV3-2
cdr3_aa: CASRAGTGGYNEQFF; v_call: TRBV5-4
cdr3_aa: CATEDRGLYGYTF; v_call: TRBV10-3
cdr3_aa: CAISESPQQGMGAFF; v_call: TRBV10-3
cdr3_aa: CASSPGGRGMTETQYF; v_call: TRBV4-2
cdr3_aa: CASSRDSRNEKLFF; v_call: TRBV18
cdr3_aa: CASSLSGGANEQFF; v_call: TRBV3-1/TRBV3-2
cdr3_aa: CASSQRGSGANVLTF; v_call: TRBV3-1/TRBV3-2
cdr3_aa: CASSPRVRTESSTEQYF; v_call: TRBV18
cdr3_aa: CASRGQRNTEAFF; v_call: TRBV27
cdr3_aa: CASSQDNGGEKLFF; v_call: TRBV3-1/TRBV3-2
cdr3_aa: CASSPTGSSTDTQYF; v_call: TRBV5-1
cdr3_aa: CASSLSGEKLFF; v_call: TRBV11-2
cdr3_aa: CASSNTRTAYRSYNEQFF; v_call: TRBV19
cdr3_aa: CASSYTGTSFTDTQYF; v_call: TRBV6-5
cdr3_aa: CASSQDDSADEQYF; v_call: TRBV3-1/TRBV3-2
cdr3_aa: CASSVGHLNNSPLHF; v_call: TRBV6-4
cdr3_aa: CASSLQIGGYEQYF; v_call: TRBV5-1
cdr3_aa: CASSEATGTTEAFF; v_call: TRBV2
cdr3_aa: CASSRGQLLVSFF; v_call: TRBV3-1/TRBV3-2
cdr3_aa: CASSQGTSGWDTQYF; v_call: TRBV4-3
cdr3_aa: CASNTGYEQYF; v_call: TRBV2
cdr3_aa: CASSSNSEETQYF; v_call: TRBV2
cdr3_aa: CASSRGGVDTQYF; v_call: TRBV5-4
cdr3_aa: CASSLGSQETQYF; v_call: TRBV7-9
cdr3_aa: CSAGGGVEAFF; v_call: TRBV20-1
cdr3_aa: CASSETRRTDTQYF; v_call: TRBV9
cdr3_aa: CASSPFTAGTGMYEQYF; v_call: TRBV5-1
cdr3_aa: CASSPGTFSYEQYF; v_call: TRBV19
cdr3_aa: CASSPGTGGLGYTF; v_call: TRBV5-1
cdr3_aa: CSVQRGYYEQYF; v_call: TRBV29-1
cdr3_aa: CSAWGGKDSYNEQFF; v_call: TRBV29-1
cdr3_aa: CASSARQFSAALMEQGYTF; v_call: TRBV18
cdr3_aa: CASSLARQGRGYYNSPLHF; v_call: TRBV28
cdr3_aa: CASSSQGVGNTIYF; v_call: TRBV14
cdr3_aa: CASSLFLTSGLTDTQYF; v_call: TRBV5-4
cdr3_aa: CAIGGRGRSSGANVLTF; v_call: TRBV28
cdr3_aa: CATSRRQGHVNYGYTF; v_call: TRBV15